A selection of T cell receptor beta chains follows, all from one sample in a study of control samples from healthy donors and cancer patients. Assay used: immunoSEQ multiplex PCR; TCRdb lists only in-frame clones, some missing. Here the sample spans more than 50,000 clones, approximately 95% being singletons. Source material: blood. The receptors come from a young woman in good health. Both conserved end residues are part of each CDR3. The D gene is left open where the match is weak. Size tells how often a clone was seen (once, few, many) or the class of an expanded clone, and some rows leave it out.

clone_size | j_call | cdr3_length | d_call | v_call | cdr3_nt | cdr3_aa
. | TRBJ1-3 | 16 | . | TRBV7-9 | TGTGCCAGCAGCAAAAATTGGAGTCAGGGGGGAAACACCATATATTTT | CASSKNWSQGGNTIYF
. | TRBJ1-1 | 14 | . | TRBV19 | TGTGCCAGTAGTACAGACACCATGAACACTGAAGCTTTCTTT | CASSTDTMNTEAFF
. | TRBJ2-1 | 13 | TRBD1 | TRBV18 | TGTGCCAGCTCTTATACAGGGGCGGATGAGCAGTTCTTC | CASSYTGADEQFF
. | TRBJ1-5 | 14 | . | TRBV28 | TGTGCCAGCAGTTTGGTGTCCGGAAATCAGCCCCAGCATTTT | CASSLVSGNQPQHF
. | TRBJ1-1 | 13 | . | TRBV6-5 | TGTGCCAGCAGCACCGTCGAGAACACTGAAGCTTTCTTT | CASSTVENTEAFF
. | TRBJ2-2 | 15 | TRBD1 | TRBV3-1/TRBV3-2 | TGTGCCAGCAGCCGACAGGGGGTGGGCACCGGGGAGCTGTTTTTT | CASSRQGVGTGELFF
. | TRBJ2-1 | 15 | . | TRBV9 | TGTGCCAGCAGCGTAGTTGAGGGGTCGGACAATGAGCAGTTCTTC | CASSVVEGSDNEQFF
. | TRBJ1-5 | 16 | TRBD1 | TRBV15 | TGTGCCACCAGCAGAGATTTCAGGGCAGGGGACAGATTCCAGCATTTT | CATSRDFRAGDRFQHF
once | TRBJ2-7 | 14 | TRBD1 | TRBV6-5 | TGTGCCAGCAGTAAGGGACAGGGTAAAGGCGAGCAGTACTTC | CASSKGQGKGEQYF
once | TRBJ1-1 | 14 | . | TRBV18 | TGTGCCAGCTCACCGGGGGCGCGAAAGACTGAAGCTTTCTTT | CASSPGARKTEAFF
. | TRBJ2-7 | 15 | TRBD1 | TRBV6-1 | TGTGCCAGCAGTGAAGGAAGGACAGGGGCAGGGGAGCAGTACTTC | CASSEGRTGAGEQYF
once | TRBJ1-2 | 17 | TRBD1 | TRBV7-8 | TGTGCCAGCAGCCTCGTTAGGTTGGACAGGGGGCTTGTGGGCTACACCTTC | CASSLVRLDRGLVGYTF
. | TRBJ1-3 | 14 | . | TRBV7-6 | TGTGCCAGCAGCTTGTTAGGGTCTGGAAACACCATATATTTT | CASSLLGSGNTIYF
. | TRBJ1-5 | 20 | TRBD1 | TRBV6-1 | TGTGCCAGCAGTGAATTAGGGAGGAAACAGGGGGATTATAGCAATCAGCCCCAGCATTTT | CASSELGRKQGDYSNQPQHF
. | TRBJ1-1 | 15 | . | TRBV28 | TGTGCCAGCAGTTCCCCCGGGGGATCCGACACTGAAGCTTTCTTT | CASSSPGGSDTEAFF
. | TRBJ2-5 | 14 | . | TRBV27 | TGTGCCAGCAGTCGAGTCGGCTTCCAAGAGACCCAGTACTTC | CASSRVGFQETQYF
. | TRBJ1-1 | 12 | . | TRBV29-1 | TGCAGCGTGGGACGCCTGAACACTGAAGCTTTCTTT | CSVGRLNTEAFF
. | TRBJ2-7 | 15 | TRBD2 | TRBV28 | TGTGCCAGCGGGGTAGCGGGGGGGAAAACCTACGAGCAGTACTTC | CASGVAGGKTYEQYF
. | TRBJ1-1 | 13 | . | TRBV27 | TGTGCCAGCAGTCCCCGGGGGCAGAATGAAGCTTTCTTT | CASSPRGQNEAFF
. | TRBJ2-3 | 14 | TRBD1 | TRBV30 | TGTGCCTGGAGTGCAGGGGGCAGCACAGATACGCAGTATTTT | CAWSAGGSTDTQYF
once | TRBJ2-5 | 13 | . | TRBV2 | TGTGCCAGCAGTATTAACAGGGAAGAGACCCAGTACTTC | CASSINREETQYF
. | TRBJ1-6 | 14 | . | TRBV7-9 | TGTGCCAGCACGGCCGGGACTGGTAATTCACCCCTCCACTTT | CASTAGTGNSPLHF
. | TRBJ1-3 | 16 | . | TRBV2 | TGTGCCAGCAGTGATACCGGGGCCCTCTCTGGAAACACCATATATTTT | CASSDTGALSGNTIYF
. | TRBJ2-2 | 16 | . | TRBV15 | TGTGCCACCAGCAGAGTAGGTGGAGTGGCCACCGGGGAGCTGTTTTTT | CATSRVGGVATGELFF
. | TRBJ1-4 | 16 | TRBD1 | TRBV7-2 | TGTGCCAGCAGGACGGGACAGGGGGCAAGTGGTGAAAAACTGTTTTTT | CASRTGQGASGEKLFF
once | TRBJ2-3 | 15 | . | TRBV20-1 | TGCAGTGCTAGTAATGGGGGGGCGGGCACAGATACGCAGTATTTT | CSASNGGAGTDTQYF
. | TRBJ2-3 | 13 | . | TRBV6-1 | TGTGCCAGCAGTGAAAGTTACGTAGATACGCAGTATTTT | CASSESYVDTQYF
. | TRBJ1-2 | 15 | . | TRBV6-1 | TGTGCCAGCAGTGAAACGGTCCAATCCCCAGATGGCTACACCTTC | CASSETVQSPDGYTF
. | TRBJ2-5 | 14 | . | TRBV7-2 | TGTGCCAGCAGCTTAGCGGGAAGGGGAGAGACCCAGTACTTC | CASSLAGRGETQYF
. | TRBJ2-1 | 13 | . | TRBV10-1 | TGCGCCAGCAGTCGGGGGGCAATCAATGAGCAGTTCTTC | CASSRGAINEQFF
. | TRBJ1-1 | 16 | . | TRBV7-2 | TGTGCCAGCAGCGTCTACTCGACAGCTTTAAACACTGAAGCTTTCTTT | CASSVYSTALNTEAFF
once | TRBJ1-4 | 18 | . | TRBV3-1/TRBV3-2 | TGTGCCAGCAGCCAAGATCTTTGGGGCAGGGGAGTCAGGGAAAAACTGTTTTTT | CASSQDLWGRGVREKLFF
. | TRBJ1-2 | 16 | . | TRBV6-5 | TGTGCCAGCAGTTCGCGGGCGGGGGATTGGATCTATGGCTACACCTTC | CASSSRAGDWIYGYTF
. | TRBJ1-1 | 12 | TRBD1 | TRBV29-1 | TGCAGCGCCAAGACAGGGCTGGCTGAAGCTTTCTTT | CSAKTGLAEAFF
few | TRBJ2-1 | 18 | . | TRBV24-1 | TGTGCCACCAGTGATCCAGGCTCCAACCTACTATCCTACAATGAGCAGTTCTTC | CATSDPGSNLLSYNEQFF
. | TRBJ2-7 | 15 | . | TRBV30 | TGTGCCTGGAGTGTACCTCGGGGGTTTTCCTACGAGCAGTACTTC | CAWSVPRGFSYEQYF
. | TRBJ2-7 | 14 | . | TRBV6-2/TRBV6-3 | TGTGCCAGCAGTTACTCCCAGGGGACCTACGAGCAGTACTTC | CASSYSQGTYEQYF
. | TRBJ2-7 | 13 | . | TRBV30 | TGTGCCTGGAGTGAAGGCATAGTATCCGAGCAGTACTTC | CAWSEGIVSEQYF
once | TRBJ2-7 | 12 | . | TRBV11-2 | TGTGCCAGCAGCCGGTGGAACTACGAGCAGTACTTC | CASSRWNYEQYF
. | TRBJ1-5 | 14 | . | TRBV5-1 | TGCGCCAGCAGCTTGGAGCCTTCCAATCAGCCCCAGCATTTT | CASSLEPSNQPQHF
. | TRBJ1-6 | 13 | . | TRBV5-8 | TGTGCCAGCAGCCCAAGACAGAATTCACCCCTCCACTTT | CASSPRQNSPLHF
. | TRBJ2-5 | 15 | TRBD1 | TRBV7-9 | TGTGCCAGCACCGTTGGACAGGGACCCCAAGAGACCCAGTACTTC | CASTVGQGPQETQYF
. | TRBJ2-3 | 17 | TRBD2 | TRBV7-8 | TGTGCCAGCAGCTCCCCCATTCTAGCGGTCAGCACAGATACGCAGTATTTT | CASSSPILAVSTDTQYF
. | TRBJ1-2 | 15 | . | TRBV18 | TGTGCCAGCTCACCACCCCAGGGTAGGGACTATGGCTACACCTTC | CASSPPQGRDYGYTF
. | TRBJ2-1 | 16 | . | TRBV2 | TGTGCCAGCAGTGAAGGGTTGGCAGCTTGGAACAATGAGCAGTTCTTC | CASSEGLAAWNNEQFF
. | TRBJ2-3 | 15 | TRBD2 | TRBV11-2 | TGTGCCAGCAGCTACCAAGCGGGGGGGCCAGGAACGCAGTATTTT | CASSYQAGGPGTQYF
. | TRBJ1-1 | 14 | . | TRBV6-1 | TGTGCCAGCAGTGACGACTGGGGGAACACTGAAGCTTTCTTT | CASSDDWGNTEAFF
few | TRBJ2-2 | 15 | . | TRBV6-1 | TGTGCCAGCAGTGAATTTGTAGCCGACACCGGGGAGCTGTTTTTT | CASSEFVADTGELFF
. | TRBJ1-2 | 16 | . | TRBV19 | TGTGCCAGTAGTATTGAGGTAGCGCGACCTGGCTATGGCTACACCTTC | CASSIEVARPGYGYTF
. | TRBJ1-2 | 14 | . | TRBV7-2 | TGTGCCAGCAGCTTAGCGCTCGGGAACTATGGCTACACCTTC | CASSLALGNYGYTF
. | TRBJ2-3 | 15 | TRBD1 | TRBV6-5 | TGTGCCAGCACACAGCAGGGGGCGGGCACAGATACGCAGTATTTT | CASTQQGAGTDTQYF
. | TRBJ1-1 | 14 | . | TRBV6-6 | TGTGCCAGCAGTTACGGGGGGGCAGGGACTGAAGCTTTCTTT | CASSYGGAGTEAFF
. | TRBJ2-3 | 14 | TRBD2 | TRBV7-3 | TGTGCCAGCAGCAGGACGGGGGGAGCAGATACGCAGTATTTT | CASSRTGGADTQYF
. | TRBJ2-5 | 13 | . | TRBV6-2/TRBV6-3 | TGTGCCAGCAGCAGGGACTCCCAAGAGACCCAGTACTTC | CASSRDSQETQYF
. | TRBJ1-5 | 15 | . | TRBV3-1/TRBV3-2 | TGTGCCAGCAGCCAGGGCTGGGATAGCAATCAGCCCCAGCATTTT | CASSQGWDSNQPQHF
. | TRBJ1-1 | 11 | . | TRBV20-1 | TGCAGTGCTAGGTCAAACACTGAAGCTTTCTTT | CSARSNTEAFF